The present TCR beta chain was sequenced within a study of blood T cell repertoires in COVID-19. About the study: Samples taken during acute and convalescent COVID-19 were collected in the United States, Italy and Spain. T cells, B-cell-depleted T cells, or PBMCs provided the cDNA or gDNA that served as material.

The V segment lost 3 bases and the J segment 6 bases; nucleotides outside the gene matches: 13. This CDR3 contains 17 residues. Looked up from germline, CDR1 is SGHRS and CDR2 is YFSETQ. In the study's own analysis: For nucleated cells, counts were estimated from reference gene primer amplification. Data came from immunoSEQ multiplex PCR; TCRdb stores just in-frame clones and leaves some out. That table supplies the V and J calls and clone size; D and trimming were determined from the DNA. Here the sample spans just over 90,000 clones, 85% to 90% being singletons. V usage is TRBV5-1 and J usage is TRBJ1-2; TRBD1 agrees at 11 bases. The specimen sequenced was peripheral blood. This TCR derives from a human donor with active COVID-19. The donor label of this sample is uncertain. The CDR3 DNA reads TGCGCCAGCAGCTACGATCCAATTGGACAGGGGGCGGATGGCTACACCTTC. Translated: CASSYDPIGQGADGYTF.